This T cell receptor (beta chain) was identified during a study of neurological immune-mediated disorders (dated by TCRdb to the late 2010s). Study-level background: Of the roughly 34 multiple sclerosis patients, some 30 had relapsing-remitting MS and 3 had secondary progressive MS. Peripheral blood TCR-beta repertoires from HTLV-I-associated myelopathy (HAM/TSP) patients, multiple sclerosis patients and healthy controls were compared by UMI-based sequencing. The approximately 110 TCR-beta libraries included longitudinal samples, technical triplicates and paired sorted CD4+ and CD8+ T-cell subsets alongside PBMC samples. The cohort comprised 68 subjects: 14 HAM/TSP patients, around 34 multiple sclerosis patients and 20 healthy controls. Study-level results and caveats: Across subjects, expanded clones never shared an identical CDR3 amino acid sequence, which suggests that the TCR-beta repertoires in every group were private. The highest TCR clonal expansion was observed in HAM/TSP patients, whereas the lowest was observed in MS patients, even when compared with healthy controls. No association of the MS cluster with clinical or MRI features was observed, and the need for larger cohorts was stated by the authors. In a phylogenetic analysis, the repertoires of 18 out of 34 MS patients fell into a single cluster of related CDR3 sequences, pointing to a possible signature at the repertoire level.

cDNA was synthesized by template-switch 5'RACE using a primer with a 10-nucleotide random unique molecular identifier that tagged each TCR transcript. Over 180 million TCR-beta sequences, covering 15-18 subjects, were produced in each sequencing run. The RNeasy kit was used for extraction of total RNA. The KAPA Real-time Library Amplification kit was used to amplify TCR-beta VDJ regions with primers for the TCR constant region and the 5'RACE anchor. Sample indexes and Illumina adaptors were added in a first PCR, and a second PCR then increased library yield. The roughly 650 bp TCR product was size-selected on a 2% E-gel SizeSelection system after Ampure bead purification. Library quality was checked on a Bioanalyzer, concentration was measured with Qubit, and libraries were quantified with the Kapa Library Quantification kit before pooling. Paired-end 2 x 150 bp sequencing of the libraries was performed on an Illumina HiSeq 2500. To increase sequence diversity, roughly 23-30% phiX was spiked into each library pool. The study's own analysis went as follows. The UMI-based MiGEC pipeline processed quality-filtered reads and removed over 75% of raw TCR sequences during error correction. IMGT germline references were used for alignment of VDJ genes, and clonotypes were defined by a unique CDR3 amino acid sequence together with V-J genes. Clonal expansion, Shannon diversity and CDR3 relatedness (CalcPairwiseDistances, ClusterSamples) were evaluated with VDJtools, and phylogenetic trees were built with CLCbio workbench. A clone was classed as expanded if it had 8 or more unique UMIs, a cutoff based on coefficient-of-variation modelling across technical triplicates. The raw public data were reprocessed by TCRdb itself: fastp quality trimming at Q25, MiXCR clonotype calling, in-frame beta chains only. Records with the same CDR3 protein are collapsed into one entry carrying the most frequent genes and DNA. V and J calls and clone size were set by TCRdb, not the authors. Here the sample has 69,000 or so distinct CDR3 sequences; around 4.8% occur a single time. The ten largest clones represent roughly 2% of the sample.

This clonotype was seen many times. Its target antigen remains unknown. No per-base quality is available; no much larger clone lies one base away. For the unsorted PBMC libraries, 2 million PBMCs were stored in RNAlater at -80 degrees C until RNA extraction and were used to generate the libraries. The multiple sclerosis patients were enrolled in a US clinical protocol that used magnetic resonance imaging to evaluate disease progression. Peripheral blood was subjected to Ficoll-Hypaque density gradient centrifugation to isolate PBMCs, which were then cryopreserved in liquid nitrogen. Sequenced input: PBMCs. The sequence was obtained from an older woman with multiple sclerosis.

Read as DNA, the sequence is TGCAGTGCTAGGCATGGTGAGGGGGCCTACAATGAGCAGTTCTTC. Translated, it gives CSARHGEGAYNEQFF. The chain joins TRBV20-1 to TRBJ2-1; TRBD1 might be the D gene, on 6 matching bases. Looking up the germline V gene (reference sequence) yields CDR1 DFQATT and CDR2 SNEGSKA. There are 15 amino acids in the CDR3, from cysteine to phenylalanine inclusive. The retained sequence is limited to the CDR3, 45 bases, with the frame set at the first base. V and J lose 3 bases and 2 bases, and a span of 14 bases separates them.